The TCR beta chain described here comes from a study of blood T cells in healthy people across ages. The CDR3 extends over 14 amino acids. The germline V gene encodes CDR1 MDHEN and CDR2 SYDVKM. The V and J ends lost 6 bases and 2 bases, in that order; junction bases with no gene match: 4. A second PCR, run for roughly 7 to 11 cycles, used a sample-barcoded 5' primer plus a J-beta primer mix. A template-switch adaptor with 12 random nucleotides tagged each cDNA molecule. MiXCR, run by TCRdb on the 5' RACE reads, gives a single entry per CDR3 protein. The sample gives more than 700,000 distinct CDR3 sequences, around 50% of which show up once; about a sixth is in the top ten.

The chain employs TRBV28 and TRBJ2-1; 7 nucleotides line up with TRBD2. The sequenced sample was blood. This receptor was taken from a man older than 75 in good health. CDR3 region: CASRRLAAYNEQFF. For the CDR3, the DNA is TGTGCCAGCAGACGGCTAGCGGCCTACAATGAGCAGTTCTTC. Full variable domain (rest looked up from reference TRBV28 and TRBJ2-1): DVKVTQSSRYLVKRTGEKVFLECVQDMDHENMFWYRQDPGLGLRLIYFSYDVKMKEKGDIPEGYSVSREKKERFSLILESASTNQTSMYLCASRRLAAYNEQFFGPGTRLTVL.